This T cell receptor (beta chain) was captured in a study of T cells in localized non-small cell lung cancer. Points from the study as a whole: Adjacent lung exhibited a median of 57 among the 100 most abundant tumor clones. Uninvolved adjacent lung had higher T cell clonality than tumor and all other tissues. An association was observed between higher blood T cell density and longer overall survival. Sequencing covered just one tumor region, so heterogeneity cannot be ruled out.

The V gene's germline CDR1 is DFQATT and CDR2 SNEGSKA (reference sequence). The CDR3 has 11 residues. Trimming removed 1 base at V and 7 bases at J, with 7 bases between. Sequencing was performed with immunoSEQ multiplex PCR; in TCRdb, only in-frame clones are kept and a portion is missing. The sample contains about 28,000 clones, about 90% of which appear only once. Concerning this clone itself: The antigen remains unidentified.

Sequencing used peripheral blood, obtained before any cancer treatment. This receptor was taken from a woman aged 35-70 years with stage I lung adenocarcinoma. The chain links TRBV20-1 to TRBJ2-5; D gene unclear. DNA for the CDR3: TGCAGTGCTAGAGGGGTTGTGACCCAGTACTTC. Translating gives CSARGVVTQYF.